This T cell receptor (beta chain) was obtained from a study of cytomegalovirus exposure and HLA in healthy donors. This clone was observed a single time. PCR used 60 Vbeta primers and 13 Jbeta primers. TCRdb keeps only in-frame clones here, not all; method: immunoSEQ multiplex PCR. The sample has about 120,000 clones, around 79% seen once; the top ten hold around 1.4%. Material: PBMCs. This TCR was sampled from a woman aged 18-29 years in good health and CMV-seronegative.

In DNA form, the CDR3 reads TGTGCCAGCACGGTGGGCATGAACACTGAAGCTTTCTTT. Its protein product is CASTVGMNTEAFF. This chain connects TRBV25-1 to TRBJ1-1; D is unresolved. Trimming took 7 bases from V and 0 from J, leaving 9 bases between them. The CDR3 length is 13 residues. The germline V gene has CDR1 MGHDK and CDR2 SYGVNS.